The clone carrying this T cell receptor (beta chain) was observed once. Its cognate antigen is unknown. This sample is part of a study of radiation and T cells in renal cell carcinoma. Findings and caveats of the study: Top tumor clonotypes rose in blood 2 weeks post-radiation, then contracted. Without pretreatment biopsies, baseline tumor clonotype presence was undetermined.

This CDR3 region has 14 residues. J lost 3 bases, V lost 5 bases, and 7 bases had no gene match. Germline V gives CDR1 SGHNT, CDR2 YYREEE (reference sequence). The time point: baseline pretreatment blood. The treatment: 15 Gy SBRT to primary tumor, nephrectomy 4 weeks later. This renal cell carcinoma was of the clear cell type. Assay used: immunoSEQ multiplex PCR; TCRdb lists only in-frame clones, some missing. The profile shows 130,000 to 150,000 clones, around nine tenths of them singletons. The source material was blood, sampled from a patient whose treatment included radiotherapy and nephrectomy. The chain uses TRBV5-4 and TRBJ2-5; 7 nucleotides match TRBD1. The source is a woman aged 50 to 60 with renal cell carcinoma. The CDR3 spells CASSSGTAEETQYF. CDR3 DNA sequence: TGTGCCAGCAGTTCCGGGACAGCCGAAGAGACCCAGTACTTC.